These 2 T cell receptor beta chains were sequenced from one sample in a study of blood T cell repertoires in COVID-19. Assay used: immunoSEQ multiplex PCR; TCRdb lists only in-frame clones, some missing. The sample shows 150,000 to 200,000 clones, 86% of them seen only once. Source material: peripheral blood. These receptors all come from a man younger than 35 with acute or convalescent COVID-19.

The gene calls are TRBV27 and TRBJ1-2, with 8 nucleotides matching TRBD1. CDR1 MNHEY and CDR2 SMNVEV come from the germline V gene (reference sequence). The CDR3 runs to 13 residues. The junction had 3 bases not matched to a gene; V was cut back by 5 bases and J by 4 bases. CDR3 nucleotide sequence: TGTGCCAGCAGTCGGGACAGGATCTATGGCTACACCTTC. Translation: CASSRDRIYGYTF.

The rearrangement uses TRBV7-7 and TRBJ2-3; D possibly corresponds to TRBD1 (5 bases). CDR3 length equals 15 residues. V lost 2 bases and J 1 base, leaving 10 bases between the germline ends. The germline gives CDR1 SSHAT, CDR2 FNYEAQ (reference sequence). DNA of the CDR3: TGTGCCAGCAGCTTATCAGTAGGGGGCACAGATACGCAGTATTTT. This sequence encodes CASSLSVGGTDTQYF. Looking up the rest from reference TRBV7-7 and TRBJ2-3 gives the full variable domain: GAGVSQSPRYKVTKRGQDVTLRCDPISSHATLYWYQQALGQGPEFLTYFNYEAQPDKSGLPSDRFSAERPEGSISTLTIQRTEQRDSAMYRCASSLSVGGTDTQYFGPGTRLTVL.